The 31 T cell receptor beta chains below were found in one sample sequenced in a study of OX40 agonist ivuxolimab in advanced cancers. Profiled with immunoSEQ multiplex PCR; TCRdb holds only in-frame clones, not every one. The table records roughly 35,000 clones, roughly 80% of them present only once. The material was CD4+ or CD8+ T cells sorted from blood, obtained in a trial of the OX40 agonist ivuxolimab. The receptors shown here come from an adult with an advanced solid tumor such as melanoma, head and neck, liver or kidney cancer.

This chain connects TRBV5-4 to TRBJ1-1, with TRBD1 matching over 7 bases. The CDR3 sequence is 15 residues long. The trim removed 2 bases at V and 4 bases at J, leaving 8 bases unmatched. In germline, CDR1 is SGHNT, CDR2 YYREEE (reference sequence). CDR3 residues: CASSLQQGQSTEAFF. The CDR3 region has the DNA TGTGCCAGCAGCTTACAACAGGGGCAAAGCACTGAAGCTTTCTTT.

The chain links TRBV5-4 to TRBJ2-4, with 7 bases that match TRBD2. The length of the CDR3 is 15 residues. CDR1 is SGHNT, CDR2 YYREEE, per germline (reference sequence). The V gene end was trimmed by 4 bases and the J gene end by 0 bases; junction bases not matched to a gene: 4. CDR3 DNA: TGTGCCAGCAGCCAGGGAGGGGTAGCCAAAAACATTCAGTACTTC. It specifies CASSQGGVAKNIQYF.

The chain recombines TRBV2 with TRBJ2-3, with TRBD1 matching over 8 bases. Germline assignment: CDR1 SNHLY and CDR2 FYNNEI. The length of the CDR3 is 16 residues. V lost 4 bases and J lost 4; bases outside the gene matches: 10. CDR3 protein: CASSALGQGAADTQYF. In DNA form, the CDR3 reads TGTGCCAGCAGTGCGTTGGGGCAGGGGGCGGCAGATACGCAGTATTTT.

V gene TRBV19 combines with J gene TRBJ2-7; unclear D gene. CDR1 is LNHDA and CDR2 is SQIVND in the germline V gene (reference sequence). Trimming took off 5 bases at V and 3 bases at J, with 8 bases between the two ends. CDR3 size: 12 residues. The CDR3 DNA follows: TGTGCCAGTAGTTACCACGGCTACGAGCAGTACTTC. As protein: CASSYHGYEQYF.

The CDR3 protein is CASSLRGGLDQPQHF. The CDR3 DNA sequence: TGTGCCAGCAGTTTAAGGGGGGGTTTGGATCAGCCCCAGCATTTT. The chain couples TRBV27 to TRBJ1-5, with D possibly matching TRBD1 (6 bases). V lost 2 bases, J lost 5 bases, and 13 bases lay in between. The germline CDR1 and CDR2 sequences are MNHEY and SMNVEV (reference sequence). CDR3 size: 15 residues.

This rearrangement joins TRBV5-1 to TRBJ2-4; D may be TRBD2 (5 bases). Germline values: CDR1 SGHRS, CDR2 YFSETQ. V was shortened by 0 bases and J by 2 bases, with 9 bases between the two germline ends. This CDR3 contains 15 residues. The CDR3 reads CASSLAGDPKNIQYF. The CDR3 DNA sequence: TGCGCCAGCAGCTTGGCCGGGGATCCCAAAAACATTCAGTACTTC.

Worth noting for this clone: Its ends do not fully match the called genes, so a read error is possible. Additional DNA sequences in this sample encode the identical CDR3. J is TRBJ1-4 and V is TRBV6-1; D unresolved. The CDR3 loop spans 14 amino acids. CDR1 is MNHNS and CDR2 is SASEGT in the germline V gene. The CDR3 DNA follows: TGTGCCAGCATAAAAACAGCAACTAATGAAAAGCTGTTTTTT. It yields the protein CASIKTATNEKLFF.

This clone was seen more than once but under ten times. The chain is built from TRBV7-9 and TRBJ1-4, with 8 bases lining up with TRBD1. This CDR3 has 17 residues. Per germline, CDR1 SEHNR and CDR2 FQNEAQ (reference sequence). Trimming at V came to 11 bases and at J to 2 bases, leaving 16 bases not matched to a gene. The CDR3 nucleotides are TGTGCCGAGGCCCCCGGGACAGGAAAAGTTACTAATGAAAAACTGTTTTTT. It translates to CAEAPGTGKVTNEKLFF.

This clone turned up a few times. The rearrangement links TRBV27 to TRBJ1-5, with D maybe TRBD1 (5 bases). There are 14 residues in the CDR3. Trimming took 5 bases from V and 4 from J, leaving 12 bases between them. Looked up from germline, CDR1 is MNHEY and CDR2 is SMNVEV (reference sequence). DNA of the CDR3: TGTGCCAGCAGTAGCCAGGGTGGGAATCAGCCCCAGCATTTT. This sequence encodes CASSSQGGNQPQHF.

The CDR3 nucleotides are TGTGCCAGCAGTTACTCGAGTTGGAGAGATACGCAGTATTTT. Amino acids: CASSYSSWRDTQYF. The chain has TRBV6-5 and TRBJ2-3; D not resolved. Trimming removed 0 bases at V and 5 bases at J, with 9 bases between. The CDR3 sequence is 14 residues long. The germline V gene has CDR1 MNHEY and CDR2 SVGAGI.

V and J are TRBV6-5 and TRBJ1-2, with TRBD1 identical over 9 bases. This CDR3 is built from 15 residues. Losses at the gene ends were 6 bases for V and 7 bases for J; bases not matched to a gene: 12. CDR1 and CDR2 (germline): MNHEY, SVGAGI. Here the CDR3 DNA reads TGTGCCAGCAGGTCCGGGACAGGGATTCGTGTTGGCTACACCTTC. This codes for CASRSGTGIRVGYTF.

This clone was recorded a few times. The rearrangement links TRBV28 to TRBJ1-6, with D unclear. The germline V gene encodes CDR1 MDHEN and CDR2 SYDVKM. The V end lost 6 bases, the J end lost 0 bases, and 9 bases lay between the germline ends. CDR3 length: 15 residues. The CDR3 sequence is CASRDSGSYNSPLHF. The CDR3 coding sequence is TGTGCCAGCAGGGACTCGGGCTCCTATAATTCACCCCTCCACTTT.

This chain connects TRBV27 to TRBJ2-2; a possible D gene is TRBD1 (5 bases). The CDR3 extends over 14 amino acids. Trimming took 3 bases from V and 5 from J, leaving 10 bases between them. Germline V CDR1 and CDR2: MNHEY, SMNVEV (reference sequence). Written as DNA, the CDR3 is TGTGCCAGCAGTTTGTCAGGGCGGACCGGGGAGCTGTTTTTT. Its protein is CASSLSGRTGELFF.

This clone was recorded a few times. J is TRBJ1-5 and V is TRBV2, with 7 bases lining up with TRBD1. From germline, CDR1 is SNHLY and CDR2 FYNNEI. The V and J ends lost 4 bases and 3 bases, in that order; junction bases with no gene match: 6. The length of the CDR3 is 15 residues. In DNA form, the CDR3 reads TGTGCCAGCAGTGGCGAGACAGGGATCAATCAGCCCCAGCATTTT. Translating it yields CASSGETGINQPQHF.

The gene calls are TRBV21-1 and TRBJ2-5; whether TRBD2, the table's D call, matches the DNA was not checked. TRBV21-1 is a pseudogene segment. The CDR3 runs to 15 residues. The CDR3 here is CASSKSKEEQETQYF. CDR3 nucleotides: TGTGCCAGCAGCAAATCGAAGGAGGAACAAGAGACCCAGTACTTC.

V usage is TRBV4-1 and J usage is TRBJ2-7; D not resolved. The CDR3 runs to 14 residues. The germline V and J ends were trimmed by 4 bases and 9 bases, with 19 bases remaining between them. In germline, CDR1 is MGHRA, CDR2 YSYEKL. CDR3 nucleotide sequence: TGCGCCAGCAGCCGGGCTTCGATGGAGAGGATGCAGTACTTC. Translated, it gives CASSRASMERMQYF.

The chain recombines TRBV11-3 with TRBJ2-1; 9 positions match TRBD2. V gave up 5 bases and J gave up 7 bases; unmatched junction bases: 12. Per germline, CDR1 SGHNT and CDR2 YENEEA. The CDR3 contains 16 residues. The CDR3 DNA sequence: TGTGCCAGCAGCCGTGCTCTTGCGGGGGGGGTGAATGAGCAGTTCTTC. The encoded protein is CASSRALAGGVNEQFF.

V gene TRBV2 combines with J gene TRBJ2-3; 8 nucleotides align to TRBD1. CDR1 SNHLY and CDR2 FYNNEI come from the germline V gene. The CDR3 spans 14 residues. J lost 4 bases, V lost 6 bases, and 6 bases had no gene match. CDR3 region: CASSKDRGPDTQYF. The DNA for the CDR3 is TGTGCCAGCAGCAAAGACAGGGGACCAGATACGCAGTATTTT.

J is TRBJ2-7 and V is TRBV21-1. TRBV21-1 is termed a pseudogene. This CDR3 region has 16 residues. The DNA for the CDR3 is TGTGCCAGCAGCGCCCCTGCAGGAGACATTACCTACGAGCAGTACTTC. It specifies CASSAPAGDITYEQYF.

The chain is built from TRBV19 and TRBJ1-4, with 7 bases fitting TRBD1. This CDR3 region has 16 residues. V lost 4 bases to trimming and J lost 4 bases; unmatched junction nucleotides: 9. Germline assignment: CDR1 LNHDA and CDR2 SQIVND (reference sequence). CDR3 in DNA: TGTGCCAGTAGTAGCGGGGACAGCGGTAATAATGAAAAACTGTTTTTT. The encoded protein is CASSSGDSGNNEKLFF.

The chain couples TRBV10-3 to TRBJ1-2, with D possibly matching TRBD1 (6 bases). V was pared by 4 bases and J by 0 bases, with 12 bases between. Germline CDR1 ENHRY, CDR2 SYGVKD. This CDR3 spans 15 amino acids. The CDR3 DNA follows: TGTGCCATCAGTGGTCGGACAGAAACTAACTATGGCTACACCTTC. The encoded protein is CAISGRTETNYGYTF.

This clone came up a few times. The chain is built from TRBV19 and TRBJ2-6; a possible D gene is TRBD2 (6 bases). Germline V lookup: CDR1 LNHDA, CDR2 SQIVND (reference sequence). Trimming took 3 bases from V and 1 from J, leaving 7 bases between them. The length of the CDR3 is 15 residues. The CDR3 loop is CASSIGGSGANVLTF. As DNA, the CDR3 is TGTGCCAGTAGTATCGGGGGATCTGGGGCCAACGTCCTGACTTTC.

This clone showed up just a few times. This sequence joins TRBV4-1 and TRBJ2-7; 9 positions match TRBD1. V gave up 0 bases and J gave up 6 bases; unmatched junction bases: 9. The CDR3 length is 16 residues. Germline-derived CDR1 and CDR2 are MGHRA and YSYEKL. The CDR3 here is CASSQDRSGQGTEQYF. The CDR3 DNA sequence: TGCGCCAGCAGCCAAGATCGGTCGGGACAGGGAACCGAGCAGTACTTC.

The sample holds a few counts of this clone. The V call is TRBV5-5, the J call TRBJ2-1, with 7 bases lining up with TRBD1. After removal of 3 bases from V and 6 bases from J, the junction contained 0 bases not matched to a gene. Per germline, CDR1 SGHKS and CDR2 YYEKEE (reference sequence). CDR3 length: 12 amino acids. For the CDR3, the DNA is TGTGCCAGCAGCTGGGACAGCAATGAGCAGTTCTTC. It specifies CASSWDSNEQFF.

This clone was detected only a few times. V usage is TRBV7-8 and J usage is TRBJ2-1; 8 bases are shared with TRBD2. V lost 5 bases, J lost 4 bases, and 10 bases stayed unmatched. The CDR3 length is 16 residues. Germline assignment: CDR1 SGHVS and CDR2 FQNEAQ. CDR3 in amino acids: CASSPPLAGGYNEQFF. The CDR3 DNA is TGTGCCAGCAGCCCCCCTCTAGCGGGCGGTTACAATGAGCAGTTCTTC.

J is TRBJ1-2 and V is TRBV7-8; tentatively, D is TRBD1 (5 bases). CDR1 and CDR2 from the germline V gene are SGHVS and FQNEAQ. This CDR3 has 15 residues. The V and J ends lost 1 base and 5 bases respectively, with 14 bases between them. The CDR3 loop reads CASSLEGVGGYGYTF. As DNA, the CDR3 is TGTGCCAGCAGCTTAGAGGGAGTTGGGGGGTATGGCTACACCTTC.

The gene calls are TRBV6-1 and TRBJ1-1; the D gene is possibly TRBD1 (6 bases). CDR3 length equals 15 residues. Germline V lookup: CDR1 MNHNS, CDR2 SASEGT. V gave up 1 base and J gave up 3 bases, with 12 bases separating them. CDR3: CASSEVGGVYTEAFF. The CDR3 DNA reads as TGTGCCAGCAGTGAAGTAGGGGGAGTGTACACTGAAGCTTTCTTT.

The rearrangement uses TRBV5-1 and TRBJ2-1, with a possible D match to TRBD1 (5 bases). The V gene's germline CDR1 is SGHRS and CDR2 YFSETQ. The CDR3 sequence is 11 residues long. V lost 4 bases, J lost 10 bases, and 9 bases lay in between. CDR3 DNA sequence: TGCGCCAGCAGCCTAGGACAAGAGCAGTTCTTC. Translation: CASSLGQEQFF.

This clone was detected once. CDR3: CASRLEETGANVLTF. The CDR3, as DNA: TGTGCCAGCCGCCTAGAGGAAACTGGGGCCAACGTCCTGACTTTC. The V and J genes are TRBV6-1 and TRBJ2-6; D remains unclear. The V end lost 8 bases, the J end lost 2 bases, and 13 bases lay between the germline ends. Per germline, CDR1 MNHNS and CDR2 SASEGT. The CDR3 has 15 amino acids.

This chain joins TRBV5-6 and TRBJ2-1, with D tentatively TRBD1 or TRBD2 (5 bases each). Germline V gene data show CDR1 as SGHDT and CDR2 as YYEEEE. CDR3 length equals 15 residues. The V end lost 0 bases, the J end lost 2 bases, and 9 bases lay between the germline ends. CDR3 sequence reads: CASSLVRGAYNEQFF. The DNA of the CDR3 is TGTGCCAGCAGCTTGGTGAGGGGCGCCTACAATGAGCAGTTCTTC.

V usage is TRBV19 and J usage is TRBJ1-5, with 8 bases aligning to TRBD1. Trimming cost V 8 bases and J 3 bases; bases outside gene matches: 6. The CDR3 sequence is 14 residues long. CDR1 is LNHDA, CDR2 SQIVND, per germline (reference sequence). In DNA, the CDR3 is TGTGCCAGTGCAGGGGGCGGACACAATCAGCCCCAGCATTTT. Its translation: CASAGGGHNQPQHF.